The rows below give T cell receptor beta chains drawn from one sample of a study of blood T cell repertoires in COVID-19. Assay: immunoSEQ multiplex PCR; the TCRdb copy retains only in-frame clones and omits some. The data show 400,000 to 450,000 clones, with about 91% seen just once and around 13% held by the top ten. The sequencing input was peripheral blood. The source of these receptors is a woman in her 50s with COVID-19, enrolled during active disease. CDR3s include the opening cysteine and the closing phenylalanine or tryptophan. Each record gives: clone size, V gene, J gene, D gene, CDR3 DNA, CDR3 protein. D genes are given only for firm matches. Some rows mark clone size as missing; the rest say once, few, many or name a class of expanded clone.

>.|TRBV28|TRBJ2-3|TRBD2
TGTGCCAGCAGTTTAATTAGCGGGGGGGCCTTTGCAGATACGCAGTATTTT
CASSLISGGAFADTQYF
>.|TRBV7-6|TRBJ2-1|TRBD1
TGTGCCAGCAGCTTCAGCGTCCCAACGGGACAGGACAATGAGCAGTTCTTC
CASSFSVPTGQDNEQFF
>.|TRBV5-5|TRBJ1-1|.
TGTGCCAGCAGCTTCACCCGCCGGGAAATGTACACTGAAGCTTTCTTT
CASSFTRREMYTEAFF
>.|TRBV2|TRBJ1-4|.
TGTGCCAGCAGTCGAGGGGGTAATGAAAAACTGTTTTTT
CASSRGGNEKLFF
>few|TRBV7-8|TRBJ1-5|TRBD1
TGTGCCAGCGGGTCGGCAGGGGGCGTGGTAGGCAATCAGCCCCAGCATTTT
CASGSAGGVVGNQPQHF
>.|TRBV5-5|TRBJ2-3|.
TGTGCCAGCAGCCCACCGGGGACAGATACGCAGTATTTT
CASSPPGTDTQYF
>.|TRBV28|TRBJ1-5|.
TGTGCCAGCAGTACTCCAAGCCAGCCCCAGCATTTT
CASSTPSQPQHF
>.|TRBV19|TRBJ1-2|TRBD1
TGTGCCAGTAGTATGGGGACAGGGGGCCTCTATGGCTACACCTTC
CASSMGTGGLYGYTF
>.|TRBV28|TRBJ1-3|.
TGTGCCAGCAGTTTTATGGAGGCAGACACCATATATTTT
CASSFMEADTIYF
>.|TRBV30|TRBJ2-7|.
TGTGCCTGGAGTCTACGGCCCGGGGAGCAGTACTTC
CAWSLRPGEQYF
>.|TRBV5-4|TRBJ2-1|.
TGTGCCAGCAGCCCGGGGGGCCGCTCCTACAATGAGCAGTTCTTC
CASSPGGRSYNEQFF
>.|TRBV9|TRBJ2-3|TRBD2
TGTGCCAGCAGCACTCCCCGTACCTTTAGCGGGGGGGAATTGGGTACGCAGTATTTT
CASSTPRTFSGGELGTQYF
>.|TRBV5-6|TRBJ1-1|.
TGTGCCAGCAGCTATGAACAGCACACTGAAGCTTTCTTT
CASSYEQHTEAFF
>.|TRBV27|TRBJ1-1|.
TGTGCCAGCAGTCCTGGGACTTTGGCTGAAGCTTTCTTT
CASSPGTLAEAFF
>.|TRBV7-3|TRBJ1-1|.
TGTGCCAGCAGCGTATCCGGGGGTGACACTGAAGCTTTCTTT
CASSVSGGDTEAFF
>.|TRBV3-1/TRBV3-2|TRBJ1-1|.
TGTGCCAGCAGCCAAGATGACAGCGTGAACACTGAAGCTTTCTTT
CASSQDDSVNTEAFF
>.|TRBV25-1|TRBJ2-7|.
TGTGCCAGCAGTGAATCAGGTAGTAGGTCCTACGAGCAGTACTTC
CASSESGSRSYEQYF
>.|TRBV11-2|TRBJ2-7|.
TGTGCCAGCAGGAGCTCCTACGAGCAGTACTTC
CASRSSYEQYF
>.|TRBV21-1|TRBJ2-7|.
TGTGCCAGCAGGGATAGACAGGATCCCTACGAGCAGTACTTC
CASRDRQDPYEQYF
>.|TRBV5-1|TRBJ2-5|TRBD2
TGCGCCAGCAAGGACCAGCGGGGGGTTCAAGAGACCCAGTACTTC
CASKDQRGVQETQYF
>.|TRBV19|TRBJ2-3|.
TGTGCCAGTACTAGCGACACAGATACGCAGTATTTT
CASTSDTDTQYF
>.|TRBV11-3|TRBJ2-2|TRBD2
TGTGCCAGCAGCTCCGCAATAGCGGGGACCGGGGAGCTGTTTTTT
CASSSAIAGTGELFF
>.|TRBV5-1|TRBJ2-5|TRBD1
TGCGCCAGCAGCACTGACAGGGGACAAGAGACCCAGTACTTC
CASSTDRGQETQYF
>few|TRBV19|TRBJ1-6|.
TGTGCCAGCCAGACAGGCTATAATTCACCCCTCCACTTT
CASQTGYNSPLHF
>many|TRBV24-1|TRBJ2-3|.
TGTGCCACCAGTTTTGGGGCCGGCGCGGATACGCAGTATTTT
CATSFGAGADTQYF
>.|TRBV2|TRBJ2-2|.
TGTGCCAGCAGCCCCGGACAGAACACCGGGGAGCTGTTTTTT
CASSPGQNTGELFF
>.|TRBV19|TRBJ2-1|TRBD2
TGTGCCAGTAGTCCGGCTAGACTAGCGGGGGGATACAATGAGCAGTTCTTC
CASSPARLAGGYNEQFF
>.|TRBV9|TRBJ2-7|.
TGTGCCAGCAGCCCCGGGAGAGGCTACGAGCAGTACTTC
CASSPGRGYEQYF
>once|TRBV18|TRBJ1-1|TRBD1
TGTGCCAGCTCACCGCGACAGACAGGGGCTGTTGGGTCGAACACTGAAGCTTTCTTT
CASSPRQTGAVGSNTEAFF
>.|TRBV30|TRBJ2-2|.
TGTGCCTGGACCATGGACAGAAACACCGGGGAGCTGTTTTTT
CAWTMDRNTGELFF
>.|TRBV5-1|TRBJ1-6|TRBD1
TGCGCCAGCAGAGGGACAGATAATTCACCCCTCCACTTT
CASRGTDNSPLHF
>.|TRBV6-5|TRBJ2-2|.
TGTGCCAGCATAAGGGGGGGCAACACCGGGGAGCTGTTTTTT
CASIRGGNTGELFF
>.|TRBV28|TRBJ2-7|TRBD2
TGTGCCAGCAGTTTACTAGCGGGGTATAACGAGCAGTACTTC
CASSLLAGYNEQYF
>once|TRBV6-1|TRBJ1-2|.
TGTGCCAGCAGTGAGACAGTTAACTATGGCTACACCTTC
CASSETVNYGYTF
>.|TRBV5-6|TRBJ1-2|.
TGTGCCAGCAGCTCGGGAAGAAGCTATGGCTACACCTTC
CASSSGRSYGYTF
>.|TRBV5-6|TRBJ1-2|.
TGTGCCAGCAGCTTGCGGGCAGGGCGGAATGGCTACACCTTC
CASSLRAGRNGYTF
>.|TRBV3-1/TRBV3-2|TRBJ2-5|TRBD1
TGTGCCAGCAGCCACTTCGGACAGGCCAGCCAAGAGACCCAGTACTTC
CASSHFGQASQETQYF
>once|TRBV9|TRBJ2-1|TRBD2
TGTGCCAGCAGCGTATCGGCTAGCGGGGGGGCTGGTGAGCAGTTCTTC
CASSVSASGGAGEQFF
>.|TRBV19|TRBJ1-4|.
TGTGCCAGTAGTATTCGACAGGATAATGAAAAACTGTTTTTT
CASSIRQDNEKLFF
>.|TRBV13|TRBJ2-7|.
TGTGCCAGCAGCTTACAGTCTACAGGGCAGTACTTC
CASSLQSTGQYF
>.|TRBV3-1/TRBV3-2|TRBJ1-6|TRBD1
TGTGCCAGCAGCCAAGCGGGACAGGGAGTGGGCTTT
CASSQAGQGVGF
>.|TRBV24-1|TRBJ1-2|TRBD1
TGTGCCACCAGTGAACGGGACAGGGGCCTAGTTGGCTACACCTTC
CATSERDRGLVGYTF
>.|TRBV30|TRBJ1-4|TRBD1
TGTGCCTGGGGGGCCCTAGGGACAGGCCATAATGAAAAACTGTTTTTT
CAWGALGTGHNEKLFF
>.|TRBV30|TRBJ2-2|TRBD1
TGTGCCTGGAGTGTTCCCGGGACAGGGAGCACCGGGGAGCTGTTTTTT
CAWSVPGTGSTGELFF
>.|TRBV7-9|TRBJ2-3|TRBD2
TGTGCCAGCAGTTTTCGGGGGGGCCAAATGGATACGCAGTATTTT
CASSFRGGQMDTQYF
>.|TRBV28|TRBJ1-2|.
TGTGCCAGCAGCCTGACAAGAAGAAACTATGGCTACACCTTC
CASSLTRRNYGYTF
>.|TRBV19|TRBJ1-2|TRBD1
TGTGCCAGTAGTGCGCGATCAGGGGGCGTGAACTATGGCTACACCTTC
CASSARSGGVNYGYTF
>.|TRBV5-1|TRBJ1-1|.
TGCGCCAGCAGCTTATCACAGGGGAACACTGAAGCTTTCTTT
CASSLSQGNTEAFF
>.|TRBV2|TRBJ2-1|.
TGTGCGACCAGGACCTACAATGAGCAGTTCTTC
CATRTYNEQFF